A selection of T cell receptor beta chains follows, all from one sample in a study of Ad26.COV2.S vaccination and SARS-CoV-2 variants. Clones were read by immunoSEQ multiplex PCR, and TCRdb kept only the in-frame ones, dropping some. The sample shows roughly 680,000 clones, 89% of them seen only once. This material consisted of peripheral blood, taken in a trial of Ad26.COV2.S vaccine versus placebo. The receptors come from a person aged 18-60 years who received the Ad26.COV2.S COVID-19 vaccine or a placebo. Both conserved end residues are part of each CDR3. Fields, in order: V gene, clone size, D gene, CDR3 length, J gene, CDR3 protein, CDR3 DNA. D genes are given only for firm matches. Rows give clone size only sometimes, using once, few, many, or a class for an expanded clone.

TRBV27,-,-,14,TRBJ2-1,CASSARTGFNEQFF,TGTGCCAGCAGTGCCCGGACGGGCTTTAATGAGCAGTTCTTC
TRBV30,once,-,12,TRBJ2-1,CAWSVNGLEQFF,TGTGCCTGGAGTGTAAATGGGCTTGAGCAGTTCTTC
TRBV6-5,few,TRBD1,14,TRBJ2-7,CASSPTGFRYEQYF,TGTGCCAGCAGCCCGACAGGGTTCCGGTACGAGCAGTACTTC
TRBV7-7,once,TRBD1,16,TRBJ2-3,CASSPGQGYSTDTQYF,TGTGCCAGCAGCCCGGGACAGGGTTATAGCACAGATACGCAGTATTTT
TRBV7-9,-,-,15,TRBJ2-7,CASSGADLSTYEQYF,TGTGCCAGCAGCGGGGCCGACCTCTCTACCTACGAGCAGTACTTC
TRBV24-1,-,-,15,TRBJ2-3,CATSDFIGAVDTQYF,TGTGCCACCAGTGATTTCATAGGGGCGGTAGATACGCAGTATTTT
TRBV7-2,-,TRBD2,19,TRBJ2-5,CASSLTVVPSGRKGETQYF,TGTGCCAGCAGCTTGACCGTCGTGCCTAGCGGGAGGAAGGGAGAGACCCAGTACTTC
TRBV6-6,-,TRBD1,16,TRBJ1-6,CASSYQGASYNSPLHF,TGTGCCAGCAGTTACCAGGGGGCCTCCTATAATTCACCCCTCCACTTT
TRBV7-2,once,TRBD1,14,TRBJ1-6,CASSSDRGGSPLHF,TGTGCCAGCAGCTCGGACAGGGGAGGGTCACCCCTCCACTTT
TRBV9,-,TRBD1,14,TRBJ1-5,CASSRGQGDQPQHF,TGTGCCAGCAGTAGGGGACAGGGAGATCAGCCCCAGCATTTT